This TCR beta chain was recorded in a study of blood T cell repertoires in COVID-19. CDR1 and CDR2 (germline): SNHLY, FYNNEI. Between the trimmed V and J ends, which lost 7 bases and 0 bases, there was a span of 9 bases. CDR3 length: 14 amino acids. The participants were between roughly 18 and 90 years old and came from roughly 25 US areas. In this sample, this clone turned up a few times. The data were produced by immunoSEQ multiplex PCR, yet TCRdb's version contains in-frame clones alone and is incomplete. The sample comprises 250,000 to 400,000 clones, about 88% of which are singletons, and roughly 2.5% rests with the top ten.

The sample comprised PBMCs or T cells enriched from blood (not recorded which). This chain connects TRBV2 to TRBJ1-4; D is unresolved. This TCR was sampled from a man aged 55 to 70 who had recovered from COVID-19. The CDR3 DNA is TGTGCCAGCATTGGCCAAACAACTAATGAAAAACTGTTTTTT. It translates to CASIGQTTNEKLFF.